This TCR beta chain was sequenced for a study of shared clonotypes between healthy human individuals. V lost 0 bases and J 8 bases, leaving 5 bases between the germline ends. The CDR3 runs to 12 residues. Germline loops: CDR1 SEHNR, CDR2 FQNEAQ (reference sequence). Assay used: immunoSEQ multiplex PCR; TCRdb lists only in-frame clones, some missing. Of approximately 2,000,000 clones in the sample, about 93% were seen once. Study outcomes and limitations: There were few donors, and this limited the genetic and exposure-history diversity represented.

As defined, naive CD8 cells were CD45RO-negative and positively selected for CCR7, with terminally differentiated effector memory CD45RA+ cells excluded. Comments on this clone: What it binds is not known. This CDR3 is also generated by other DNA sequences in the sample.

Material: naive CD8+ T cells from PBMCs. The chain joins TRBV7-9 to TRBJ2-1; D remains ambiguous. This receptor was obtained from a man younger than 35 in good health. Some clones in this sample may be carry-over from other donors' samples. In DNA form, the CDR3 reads TGTGCCAGCAGCTTAGCGAGCGATGAGCAGTTCTTC. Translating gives CASSLASDEQFF.